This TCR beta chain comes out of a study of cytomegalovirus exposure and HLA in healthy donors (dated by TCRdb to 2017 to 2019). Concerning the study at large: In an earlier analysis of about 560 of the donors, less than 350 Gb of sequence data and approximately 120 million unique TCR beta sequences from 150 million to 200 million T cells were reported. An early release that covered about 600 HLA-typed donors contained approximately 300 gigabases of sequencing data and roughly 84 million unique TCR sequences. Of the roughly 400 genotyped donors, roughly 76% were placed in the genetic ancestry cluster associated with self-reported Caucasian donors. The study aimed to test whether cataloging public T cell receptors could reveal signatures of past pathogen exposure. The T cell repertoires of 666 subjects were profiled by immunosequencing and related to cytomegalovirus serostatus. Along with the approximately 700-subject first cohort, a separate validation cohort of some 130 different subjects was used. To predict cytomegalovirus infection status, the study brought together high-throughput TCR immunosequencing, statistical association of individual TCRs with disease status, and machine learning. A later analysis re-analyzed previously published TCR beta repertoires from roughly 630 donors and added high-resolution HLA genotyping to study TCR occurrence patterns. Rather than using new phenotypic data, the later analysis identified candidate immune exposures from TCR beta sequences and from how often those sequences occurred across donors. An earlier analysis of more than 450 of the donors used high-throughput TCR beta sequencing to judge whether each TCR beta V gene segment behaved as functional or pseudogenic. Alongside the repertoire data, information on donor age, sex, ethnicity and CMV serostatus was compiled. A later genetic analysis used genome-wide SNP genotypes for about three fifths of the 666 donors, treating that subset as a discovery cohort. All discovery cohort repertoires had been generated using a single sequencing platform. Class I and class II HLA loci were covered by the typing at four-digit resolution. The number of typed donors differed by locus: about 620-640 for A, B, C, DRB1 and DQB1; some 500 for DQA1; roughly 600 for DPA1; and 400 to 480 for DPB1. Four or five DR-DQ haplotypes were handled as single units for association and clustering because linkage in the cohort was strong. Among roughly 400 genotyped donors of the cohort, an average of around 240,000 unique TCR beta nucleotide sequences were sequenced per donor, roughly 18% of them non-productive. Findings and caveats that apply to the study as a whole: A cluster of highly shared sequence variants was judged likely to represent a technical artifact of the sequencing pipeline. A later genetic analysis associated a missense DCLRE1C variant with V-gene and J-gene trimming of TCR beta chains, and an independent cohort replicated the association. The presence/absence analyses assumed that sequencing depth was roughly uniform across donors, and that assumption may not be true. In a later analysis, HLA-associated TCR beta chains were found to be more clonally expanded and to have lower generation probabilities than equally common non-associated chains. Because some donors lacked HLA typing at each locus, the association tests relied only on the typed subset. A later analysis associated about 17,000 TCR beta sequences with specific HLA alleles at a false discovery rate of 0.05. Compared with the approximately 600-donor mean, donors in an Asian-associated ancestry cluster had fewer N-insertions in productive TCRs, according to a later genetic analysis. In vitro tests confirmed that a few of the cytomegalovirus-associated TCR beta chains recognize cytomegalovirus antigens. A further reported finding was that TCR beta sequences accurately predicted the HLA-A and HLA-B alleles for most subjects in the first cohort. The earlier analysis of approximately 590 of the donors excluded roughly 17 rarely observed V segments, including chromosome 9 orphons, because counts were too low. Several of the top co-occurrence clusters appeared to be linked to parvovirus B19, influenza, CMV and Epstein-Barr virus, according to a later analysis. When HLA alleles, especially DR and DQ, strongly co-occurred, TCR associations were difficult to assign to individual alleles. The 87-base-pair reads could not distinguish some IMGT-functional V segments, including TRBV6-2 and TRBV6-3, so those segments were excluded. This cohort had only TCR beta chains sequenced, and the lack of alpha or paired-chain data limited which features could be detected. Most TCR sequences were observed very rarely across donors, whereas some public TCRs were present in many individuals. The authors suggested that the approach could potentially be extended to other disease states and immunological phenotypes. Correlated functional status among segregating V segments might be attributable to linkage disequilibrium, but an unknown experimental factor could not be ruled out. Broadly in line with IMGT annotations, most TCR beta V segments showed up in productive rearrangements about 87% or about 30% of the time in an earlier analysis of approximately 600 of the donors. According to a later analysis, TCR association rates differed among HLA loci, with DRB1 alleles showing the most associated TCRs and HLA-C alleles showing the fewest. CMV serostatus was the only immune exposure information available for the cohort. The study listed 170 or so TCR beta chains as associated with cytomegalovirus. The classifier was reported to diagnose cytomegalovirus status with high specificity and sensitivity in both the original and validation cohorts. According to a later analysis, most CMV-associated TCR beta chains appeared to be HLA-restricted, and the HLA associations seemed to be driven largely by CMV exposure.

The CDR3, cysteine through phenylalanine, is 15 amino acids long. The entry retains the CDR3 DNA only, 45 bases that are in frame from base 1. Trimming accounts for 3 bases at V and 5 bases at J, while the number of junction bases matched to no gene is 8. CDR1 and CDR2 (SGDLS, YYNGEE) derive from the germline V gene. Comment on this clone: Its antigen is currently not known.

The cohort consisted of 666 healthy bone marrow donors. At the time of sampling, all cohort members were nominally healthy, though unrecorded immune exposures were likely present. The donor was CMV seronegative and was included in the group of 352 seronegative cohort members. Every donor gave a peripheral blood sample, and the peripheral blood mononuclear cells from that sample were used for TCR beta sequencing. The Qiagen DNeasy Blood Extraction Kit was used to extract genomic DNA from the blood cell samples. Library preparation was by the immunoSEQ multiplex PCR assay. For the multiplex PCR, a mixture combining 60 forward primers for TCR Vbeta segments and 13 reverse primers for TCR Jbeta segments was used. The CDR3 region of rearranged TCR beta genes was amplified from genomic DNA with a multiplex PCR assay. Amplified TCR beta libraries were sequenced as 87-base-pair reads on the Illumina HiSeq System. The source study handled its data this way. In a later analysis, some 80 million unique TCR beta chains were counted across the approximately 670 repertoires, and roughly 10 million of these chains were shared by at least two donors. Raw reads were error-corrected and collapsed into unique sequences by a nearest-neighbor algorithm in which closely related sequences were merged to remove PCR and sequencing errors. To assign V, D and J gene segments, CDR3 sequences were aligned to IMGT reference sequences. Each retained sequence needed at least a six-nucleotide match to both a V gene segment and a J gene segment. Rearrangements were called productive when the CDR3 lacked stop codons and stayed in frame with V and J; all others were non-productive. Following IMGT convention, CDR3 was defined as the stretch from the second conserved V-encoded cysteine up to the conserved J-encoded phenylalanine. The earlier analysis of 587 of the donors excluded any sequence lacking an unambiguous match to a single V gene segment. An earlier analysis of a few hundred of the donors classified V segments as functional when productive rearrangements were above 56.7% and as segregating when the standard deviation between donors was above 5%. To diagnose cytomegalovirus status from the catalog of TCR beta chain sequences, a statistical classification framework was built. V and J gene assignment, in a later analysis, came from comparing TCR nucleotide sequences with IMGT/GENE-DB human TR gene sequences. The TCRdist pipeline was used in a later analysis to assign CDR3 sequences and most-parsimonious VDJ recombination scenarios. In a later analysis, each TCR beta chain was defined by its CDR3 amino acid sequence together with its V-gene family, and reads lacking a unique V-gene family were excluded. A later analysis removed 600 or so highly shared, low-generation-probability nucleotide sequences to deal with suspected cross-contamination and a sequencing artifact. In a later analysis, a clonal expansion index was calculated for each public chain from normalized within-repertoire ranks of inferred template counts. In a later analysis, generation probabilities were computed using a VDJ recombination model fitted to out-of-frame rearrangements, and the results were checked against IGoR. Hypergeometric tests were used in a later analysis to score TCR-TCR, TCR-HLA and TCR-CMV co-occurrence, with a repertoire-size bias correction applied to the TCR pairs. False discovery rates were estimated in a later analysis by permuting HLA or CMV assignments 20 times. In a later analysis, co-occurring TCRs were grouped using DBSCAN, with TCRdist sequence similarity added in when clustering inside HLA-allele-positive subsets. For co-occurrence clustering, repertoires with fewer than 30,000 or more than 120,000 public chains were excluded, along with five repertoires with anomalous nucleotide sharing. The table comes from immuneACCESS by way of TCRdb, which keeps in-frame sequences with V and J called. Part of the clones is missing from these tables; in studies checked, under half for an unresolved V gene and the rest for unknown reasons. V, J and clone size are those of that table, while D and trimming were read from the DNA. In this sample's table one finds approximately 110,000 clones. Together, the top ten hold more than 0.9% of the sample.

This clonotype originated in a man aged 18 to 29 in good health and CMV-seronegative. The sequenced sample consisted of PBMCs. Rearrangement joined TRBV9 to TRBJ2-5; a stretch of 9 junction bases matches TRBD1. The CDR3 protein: CASSGGTGQLETQYF. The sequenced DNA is TGTGCCAGCAGCGGGGGGACAGGGCAACTGGAGACCCAGTACTTC.